This record concerns one T cell receptor (beta chain) sequence. This entry comes from a study of blood T cells in healthy people across ages. The use of a sample-barcoded 5' primer and a J-beta primer mix characterized a second PCR of about 7 to 12 cycles. TCRdb analysed the 5' RACE reads with MiXCR anew, one entry per CDR3 protein. Here the sample spans around 1,600,000 distinct CDR3 sequences, 42% being singletons. The CDR3 consists of 13 residues. CDR1 is MNHNS, CDR2 SASEGT, per germline. V was shortened by 5 bases and J by 6 bases, with 11 bases between the two germline ends. The sequence derives from a woman between 18 and 29 years old in good health. This rearrangement joins TRBV6-1 to TRBJ1-5; D call uncertain. The sequenced material came from blood. The CDR3 is CASSSSRFQPQHF. DNA of the CDR3: TGTGCCAGCAGTTCCTCCCGGTTTCAGCCCCAGCATTTT.